This entry lists 17 T cell receptor beta chains sequenced from one sample in a study of blood T cell repertoires in COVID-19. TCRdb's table, derived via immunoSEQ multiplex PCR, lists solely in-frame clones and lacks some. In the table there are around 460,000 clones, 85% to 90% of which are singletons. Sequencing used peripheral blood. These receptors were taken from a man between 18 and 35 years old with COVID-19, enrolled during active disease.

The chain carries TRBV5-4 and TRBJ1-2; the D is unclear. The V end lost 3 bases, the J end lost 4 bases, and 7 bases lay between the germline ends. Germline CDR1 is SGHNT and CDR2 is YYREEE (reference sequence). The CDR3 spans 12 residues. CDR3 DNA sequence: TGTGCCAGCAGCTCGGCGGTCTATGGCTACACCTTC. Translating it yields CASSSAVYGYTF.

This clone was seen only once. V and J are TRBV11-3 and TRBJ2-1; no reliable D call. The CDR3 is 13 residues long. CDR1 is SGHNT and CDR2 is YENEEA in the germline V gene. Trimming stripped 4 bases from V and 10 bases from J, with 14 bases between. CDR3 region: CASSSRPLEEQFF. The CDR3 DNA follows: TGTGCCAGCAGCTCCCGACCATTGGAGGAGCAGTTCTTC.

This chain connects TRBV4-2 to TRBJ1-6, with TRBD1 identical over 8 bases. Looked up from germline, CDR1 is LGHNA and CDR2 is YNFKEQ. With V trimmed by 0 bases and J by 6 bases, 1 base remained unmatched. The CDR3 runs 15 residues. The CDR3 nucleotides are TGTGCCAGCAGCCAAGACAGGGGGCCTAATTCACCCCTCCACTTT. As protein: CASSQDRGPNSPLHF.

V is TRBV19 and J is TRBJ2-3; TRBD1 is a possible D gene (7 bases). CDR1 is LNHDA, CDR2 SQIVND, per germline (reference sequence). CDR3 length equals 15 residues. V shed 5 bases and J shed 8 bases, with 20 bases lying between them. The chain's CDR3 is CASSSGARGEGTQYF. The CDR3 DNA reads TGTGCCAGTAGTTCCGGTGCCAGGGGGGAAGGTACGCAGTATTTT.

V is TRBV27 and J is TRBJ2-1; D is possibly TRBD2 (6 bases). With 4 bases removed from V and 9 bases from J, the gap between germline ends came to 22 bases. The CDR3 has 16 amino acids. Germline CDR1 MNHEY, CDR2 SMNVEV (reference sequence). CDR3 DNA sequence: TGTGCCAGCAGTTCTCGACTAGTTTTGGGGCACGGTGAGCAGTTCTTC. This encodes CASSSRLVLGHGEQFF.

The rearrangement uses TRBV5-4 and TRBJ1-1; TRBD1 is a possible D gene (6 bases). This CDR3 spans 13 amino acids. CDR1 and CDR2 (germline): SGHNT, YYREEE (reference sequence). Trimming removed 2 bases at V and 5 bases at J, with 10 bases between. The CDR3 nucleotides are TGTGCCAGCAGCTTACTTCAGGGGACTGAAGCTTTCTTT. Translation gives CASSLLQGTEAFF.

The chain joins TRBV6-6 to TRBJ1-5; D not resolved. CDR1 is MNHNY and CDR2 is SVGAGI in the germline V gene (reference sequence). V gave up 0 bases and J gave up 3 bases, with 9 bases separating them. CDR3 length: 15 amino acids. CDR3 bases: TGTGCCAGCAGTTACTCAAGAGCAAACAATCAGCCCCAGCATTTT. Its translation is CASSYSRANNQPQHF.

The chain couples TRBV24-1 to TRBJ1-1; D is undetermined. This CDR3 has 12 residues. Trimming took 4 bases from V and 4 from J, leaving 6 bases between them. Germline lookup yields CDR1 KGHDR and CDR2 SFDVKD. CDR3 sequence (DNA): TGTGCCACCAGTGAGGGCACCACTGAAGCTTTCTTT. This codes for CATSEGTTEAFF.

The V and J genes are TRBV11-3 and TRBJ2-1; 9 bases are a match to TRBD2. Germline CDR1 reads SGHNT; CDR2 reads YENEEA. The CDR3 is made up of 12 amino acids. V lost 0 bases, J lost 12 bases, and 0 bases stayed unmatched. In DNA, the CDR3 is TGTGCCAGCAGCTTAGAAGCGGGGGGGCAGTTCTTC. Translating it yields CASSLEAGGQFF.

This chain joins TRBV25-1 and TRBJ2-3; 11 bases line up with TRBD2. J was trimmed by 2 bases and V by 2 bases; bases with no gene match: 3. This CDR3 contains 16 residues. CDR1 is MGHDK and CDR2 is SYGVNS in the germline V gene. The CDR3 region is CASSEIAGGLTDTQYF. The CDR3 nucleotides are TGTGCCAGCAGTGAAATAGCGGGGGGGCTCACAGATACGCAGTATTTT.

The chain recombines TRBV19 with TRBJ2-1; the D gene is possibly TRBD2 (6 bases). Germline CDR1 is LNHDA and CDR2 is SQIVND (reference sequence). The germline V and J ends were trimmed by 1 base and 15 bases, with 10 bases remaining between them. The CDR3 spans 11 residues. In nucleotides, the CDR3 is TGTGCCAGTAGTATAGGACTAGAATGGTTCTTC. This encodes CASSIGLEWFF.

The CDR3 DNA reads as TGTGCCAGCAGCAAATTTACCGGGGAGCTGTTTTTT. This gives the protein CASSKFTGELFF. The chain joins TRBV2 to TRBJ2-2; D is unresolved. This CDR3 spans 12 amino acids. The germline CDR1 and CDR2 sequences are SNHLY and FYNNEI. V was trimmed by 6 bases and J by 5 bases, leaving 7 bases between them.

J is TRBJ2-2 and V is TRBV19, with 8 nucleotides matching TRBD1. Germline trimming cut 3 bases from V and 4 bases from J; bases unmatched to any gene: 10. Germline loops: CDR1 LNHDA, CDR2 SQIVND (reference sequence). The CDR3 totals 17 residues. In nucleotides, the CDR3 is TGTGCCAGTAGTATGTCCCCGACAGGGGTCGGCACCGGGGAGCTGTTTTTT. Its protein product is CASSMSPTGVGTGELFF.

V gene TRBV29-1 combines with J gene TRBJ1-2, with D possibly being TRBD1 (6 bases). The germline CDR1 and CDR2 sequences are SQVTM and ANQGSEA. CDR3 size: 13 residues. Trimming stripped 4 bases from V and 8 bases from J, with 17 bases between. The CDR3, as DNA: TGCAGCGTTGGGGGGCTCGACGGGGTCGGCTACACCTTC. The encoded protein is CSVGGLDGVGYTF.

V usage is TRBV19 and J usage is TRBJ2-3; perhaps TRBD1 as D (5 bases). The V and J ends lost 2 bases and 6 bases respectively, with 18 bases between them. Germline V gene data show CDR1 as LNHDA and CDR2 as SQIVND (reference sequence). The CDR3 totals 16 residues. The CDR3 DNA reads as TGTGCCAGTAGTATAACCAGCCAGGGAATTTCGGATACGCAGTATTTT. Protein sequence: CASSITSQGISDTQYF.

This clone came up once. The rearrangement joins TRBV3-1 (or the pseudogene TRBV3-2) to TRBJ2-2; 7 bases are shared with TRBD1. This CDR3 has 14 amino acids. CDR1 is LGHDT, CDR2 YNNKEL, per germline (reference sequence). The junction had 7 bases not matched to a gene; V was cut back by 8 bases and J by 4 bases. The CDR3, as DNA: TGTGCCAGCGAGGGGGCAACGAGCACCGGGGAGCTGTTTTTT. It is translated as CASEGATSTGELFF.

J is TRBJ2-7 and V is TRBV25-1; maybe TRBD2 (5 bases). V lost 4 bases and J 4 bases, leaving 17 bases between the germline ends. CDR1 is MGHDK, CDR2 SYGVNS, per germline. CDR3 length: 15 amino acids. The CDR3 reads CASSGRRSERYEQYF. CDR3 DNA sequence: TGTGCCAGCAGTGGAAGGCGGTCTGAGCGGTACGAGCAGTACTTC.